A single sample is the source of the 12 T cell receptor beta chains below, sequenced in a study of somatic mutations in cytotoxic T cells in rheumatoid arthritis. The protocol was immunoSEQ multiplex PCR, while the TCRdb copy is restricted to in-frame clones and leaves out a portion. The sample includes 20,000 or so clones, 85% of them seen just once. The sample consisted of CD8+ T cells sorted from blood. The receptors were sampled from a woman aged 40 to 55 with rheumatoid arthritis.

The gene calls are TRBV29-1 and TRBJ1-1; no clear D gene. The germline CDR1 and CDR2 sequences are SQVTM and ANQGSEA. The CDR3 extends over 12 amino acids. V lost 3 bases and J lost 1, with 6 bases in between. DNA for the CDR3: TGCAGCGTTGATCCAGGGAACACTGAAGCTTTCTTT. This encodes CSVDPGNTEAFF.

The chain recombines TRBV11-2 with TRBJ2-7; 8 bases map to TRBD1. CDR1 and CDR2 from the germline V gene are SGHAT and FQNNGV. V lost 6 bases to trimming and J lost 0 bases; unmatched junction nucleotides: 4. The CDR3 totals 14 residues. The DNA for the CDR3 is TGTGCCAGCAGTTACGGACAGGGCTCCTACGAGCAGTACTTC. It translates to CASSYGQGSYEQYF.

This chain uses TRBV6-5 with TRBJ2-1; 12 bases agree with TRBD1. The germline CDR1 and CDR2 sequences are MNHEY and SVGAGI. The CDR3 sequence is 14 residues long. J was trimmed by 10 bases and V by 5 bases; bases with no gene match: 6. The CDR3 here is CASSPGQGAREQFF. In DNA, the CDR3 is TGTGCCAGCAGTCCGGGACAGGGGGCTAGGGAGCAGTTCTTC.

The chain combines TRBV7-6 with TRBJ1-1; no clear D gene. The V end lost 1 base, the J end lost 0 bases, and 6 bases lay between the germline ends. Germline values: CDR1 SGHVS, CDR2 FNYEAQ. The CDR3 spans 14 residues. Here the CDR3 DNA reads TGTGCCAGCAGCTTAGGTGGGCTGAACACTGAAGCTTTCTTT. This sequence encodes CASSLGGLNTEAFF.

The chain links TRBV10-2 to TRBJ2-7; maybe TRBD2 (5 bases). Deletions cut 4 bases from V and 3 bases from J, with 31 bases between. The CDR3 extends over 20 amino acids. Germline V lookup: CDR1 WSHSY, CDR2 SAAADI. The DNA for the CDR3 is TGCGCCAGCAGTGTTAGTTATCGGGGTAGTGGGATCTCCAAGGACTACGAGCAGTACTTC. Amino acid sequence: CASSVSYRGSGISKDYEQYF.

The CDR3 spells CASSPSAQAGEDEQYF. CDR3 DNA: TGCGCCAGCAGCCCATCCGCCCAAGCGGGAGAGGACGAGCAGTACTTC. The chain uses TRBV5-1 and TRBJ2-7, with 8 bases lining up with TRBD2. This CDR3 is built from 16 residues. The ends lost 4 bases at V and 5 bases at J; junction bases unmatched: 14. The germline CDR1 and CDR2 sequences are SGHRS and YFSETQ.

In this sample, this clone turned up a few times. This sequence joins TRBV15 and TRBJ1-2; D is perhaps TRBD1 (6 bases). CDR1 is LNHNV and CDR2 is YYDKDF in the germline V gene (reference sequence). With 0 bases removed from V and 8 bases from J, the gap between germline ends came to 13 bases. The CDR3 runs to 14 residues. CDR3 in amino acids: CATSRDRQAIGYTF. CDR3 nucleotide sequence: TGTGCCACCAGCAGAGACCGACAGGCGATCGGCTACACCTTC.

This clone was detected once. The CDR3 sequence is CASRGNYGYTF. The CDR3 DNA is TGTGCTAGCAGGGGAAACTATGGCTACACCTTC. This chain links TRBV12-5 with TRBJ1-2, with a possible D match to TRBD1 (6 bases). Trimming cost V 9 bases and J 2 bases, with 7 bases left between them. Germline V gene lookup returns CDR1 LGHNT and CDR2 FRNRAP. This CDR3 region has 11 residues.

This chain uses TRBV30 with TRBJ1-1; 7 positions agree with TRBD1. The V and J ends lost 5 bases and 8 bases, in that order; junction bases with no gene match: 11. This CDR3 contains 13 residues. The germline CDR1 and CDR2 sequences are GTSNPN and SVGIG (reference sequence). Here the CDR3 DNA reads TGTGCCTGGGAACTTAACAGGGGATCCGAAGCTTTCTTT. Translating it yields CAWELNRGSEAFF.

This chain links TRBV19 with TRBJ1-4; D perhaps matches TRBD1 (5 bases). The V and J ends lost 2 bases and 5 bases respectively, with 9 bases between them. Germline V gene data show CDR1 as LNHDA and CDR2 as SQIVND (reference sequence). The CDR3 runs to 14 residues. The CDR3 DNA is TGTGCCAGTAGTATACACGGGGGGAATGAAAAACTGTTTTTT. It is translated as CASSIHGGNEKLFF. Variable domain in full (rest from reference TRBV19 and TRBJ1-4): DGGITQSPKYLFRKEGQNVTLSCEQNLNHDAMYWYRQDPGQGLRLIYYSQIVNDFQKGDIAEGYSVSREKKESFPLTVTSAQKNPTAFYLCASSIHGGNEKLFFGSGTQLSVL.

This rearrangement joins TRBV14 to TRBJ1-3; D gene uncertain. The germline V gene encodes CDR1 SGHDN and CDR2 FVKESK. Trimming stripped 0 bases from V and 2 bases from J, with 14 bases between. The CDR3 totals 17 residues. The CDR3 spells CASSQERRGIAGNTIYF. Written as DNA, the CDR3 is TGTGCCAGCAGCCAAGAACGGCGGGGAATCGCTGGAAACACCATATATTTT.

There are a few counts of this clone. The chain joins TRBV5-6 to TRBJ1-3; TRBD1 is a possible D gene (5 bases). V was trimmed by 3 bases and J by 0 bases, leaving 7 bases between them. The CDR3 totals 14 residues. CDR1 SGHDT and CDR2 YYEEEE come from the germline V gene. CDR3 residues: CASSSGLSGNTIYF. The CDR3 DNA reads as TGTGCCAGCAGCTCAGGGCTCTCTGGAAACACCATATATTTT.